This T cell receptor beta chain emerged from a study of CD4+ T cells in melanoma. Whole-study results and caveats: Reportedly, melanoma neoantigen-specific CD4+ T cells showed varied differentiation states. A reported correlation linked neoantigen-specific CD4+ T cells to CD8+, macrophage and B cell function.

Germline CDR1 SGHRS, CDR2 YFSETQ. The germline V and J ends were trimmed by 0 bases and 3 bases, with 12 bases remaining between them. The CDR3 runs to 15 residues. Regarding this clone: Its target is unknown.

The protocol was immunoSEQ multiplex PCR, while the TCRdb copy is restricted to in-frame clones and leaves out a portion. Of around 10,000 clones in the sample, approximately 67% were seen once. The chain carries TRBV5-1 and TRBJ2-5; D not certain. This TCR derives from a human donor with melanoma. The source material was cells from a culture (not recorded whether cultured in vitro). The CDR3 DNA sequence: TGCGCCAGCAGCTTGGCCCTCTCCCCAGAAGAGACCCAGTACTTC. It specifies CASSLALSPEETQYF.